This entry is about one T cell receptor beta chain. As yet, its antigen is unknown. Just one base apart from a much larger clone, this may be a read error. The data derive from a study of Graves' ophthalmopathy and Graves' hyperthyroidism. General observations from the study: A majority of expanded thyroid clonotypes exceeding 0.001 frequency were likewise present in blood.

Amplification from RNA transcripts yielded the TCR beta CDR3 regions. The workflow started with a first-round RT-PCR run with HTBI primers and then moved on to a second-round multiplex PCR. Using its own MiXCR run on the multiplex PCR reads, TCRdb lists one record per CDR3 protein. The sample records approximately 1.2 million distinct CDR3 sequences, approximately 35% being singletons. The CDR3 has 16 residues. V gave up 5 bases and J gave up 0 bases, with 11 bases separating them. The germline gives CDR1 SGHTA, CDR2 FQGNSA. This chain uses TRBV7-2 with TRBJ2-6; D possibly corresponds to TRBD1 (5 bases). Sequenced input: peripheral blood or thyroid tissue (not recorded which). This sequence was found in an adult man with Graves' hyperthyroidism. The CDR3 DNA sequence: TGTGCCAGCAGCCGACAGTCAAGCTCTGGGGCCAACGTCCTGACTTTC. Its translation is CASSRQSSSGANVLTF. The variable domain in full, completed from reference TRBV7-2 and TRBJ2-6, reads GAGVSQSPSNKVTEKGKDVELRCDPISGHTALYWYRQSLGQGLEFLIYFQGNSAPDKSGLPSDRFSAERTGGSVSTLTIQRTQQEDSAVYLCASSRQSSSGANVLTFGAGSRLTVL.